These 5 T cell receptor beta chains originate from one sample sequenced in a study of T cells in Graves' hyperthyroidism and ophthalmopathy. The TCR beta CDR3 regions underwent amplification using RNA transcripts as the source. A first-round RT-PCR of the TCR CDR3 used the HTBI primer set. A single record per CDR3 protein comes from TCRdb applying MiXCR to the multiplex PCR reads. The sample records nearly 250,000 distinct CDR3 sequences, approximately 23% being singletons. The specimen sequenced was blood. Receptors originate from a middle-aged woman with Graves' ophthalmopathy.

The sample holds many counts of this clonotype. The DNA for the CDR3 is TGTGCCAGCAGTGACCCCCTGGGTGAAGCCCCCAAATCTACCGGGGAGCTGTTTTTT. This sequence encodes CASSDPLGEAPKSTGELFF. The V call is TRBV25-1, the J call TRBJ2-2; no clear D gene. Germline CDR1 MGHDK, CDR2 SYGVNS. The CDR3 is made up of 19 amino acids. V was pared by 3 bases and J by 5 bases, with 25 bases between.

At least ten counts were recorded for this clonotype. J is TRBJ2-7 and V is TRBV7-8, with TRBD1 matching 7 bases. The germline gives CDR1 SGHVS, CDR2 FQNEAQ. The CDR3 has 15 amino acids. Trimming cost V 6 bases and J 3 bases; bases outside gene matches: 11. The CDR3 here is CASSPAGTDNYEQYF. CDR3 nucleotide sequence: TGTGCCAGCAGTCCTGCCGGGACAGACAACTACGAGCAGTACTTC.

V is TRBV3-1 and J is TRBJ1-1; no firm D call. This CDR3 is 14 amino acids long. Trimming removed 5 bases from V and 1 base from J, with 11 bases in between. Germline CDR1 reads LGHDT; CDR2 reads YNNKEL (reference sequence). As DNA, the CDR3 is TGTGCCAGCAGCAAACTTGGCCCGAACACTGAAGCTTTCTTT. It codes for CASSKLGPNTEAFF.

The rearrangement joins TRBV19 to TRBJ1-1; D remains ambiguous. The CDR3 has 16 amino acids. Germline-derived CDR1 and CDR2 are LNHDA and SQIVND (reference sequence). V lost 1 base to trimming and J lost 9 bases, with 21 bases between them. DNA for the CDR3: TGTGCCAGTAGTATAGGAACTAGGAGCCGTTACTCTCAAGCTTTCTTT. This encodes CASSIGTRSRYSQAFF. The full variable domain, its missing parts supplied by reference TRBV19 and TRBJ1-1, is DGGITQSPKYLFRKEGQNVTLSCEQNLNHDAMYWYRQDPGQGLRLIYYSQIVNDFQKGDIAEGYSVSREKKESFPLTVTSAQKNPTAFYLCASSIGTRSRYSQAFFGQGTRLTVV.

This clonotype was found many times. The rearrangement uses TRBV28 and TRBJ2-4, with D tentatively TRBD2 (7 bases). In germline, CDR1 is MDHEN, CDR2 SYDVKM. This CDR3 has 13 residues. Trimming removed 2 bases from V and 10 bases from J, with 12 bases in between. The CDR3 region is CASSLREGGIQYF. Written as DNA, the CDR3 is TGTGCCAGCAGTTTAAGGGAGGGGGGGATTCAGTACTTC.